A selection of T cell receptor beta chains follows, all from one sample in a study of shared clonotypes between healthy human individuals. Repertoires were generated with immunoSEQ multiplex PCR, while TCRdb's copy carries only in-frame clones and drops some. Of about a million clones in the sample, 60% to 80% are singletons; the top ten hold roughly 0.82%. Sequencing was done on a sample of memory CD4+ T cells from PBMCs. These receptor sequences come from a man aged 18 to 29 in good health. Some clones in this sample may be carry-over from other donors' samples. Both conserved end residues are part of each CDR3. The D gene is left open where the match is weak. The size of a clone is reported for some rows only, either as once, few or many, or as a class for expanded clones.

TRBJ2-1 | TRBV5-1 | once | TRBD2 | CASSLMSSGSSYNEQFF | TGCGCCAGCAGCTTGATGTCTAGCGGGAGCTCCTACAATGAGCAGTTCTTC
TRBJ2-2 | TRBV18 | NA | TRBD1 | CASSPLQGTAGTGELFF | TGTGCCAGCTCACCCCTTCAGGGGACAGCAGGGACCGGGGAGCTGTTTTTT
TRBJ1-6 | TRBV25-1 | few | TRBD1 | CASREWDRPLHF | TGTGCCAGCAGAGAATGGGACAGACCCCTCCACTTT
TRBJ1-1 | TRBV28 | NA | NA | CASSFGGMNTEAFF | TGTGCCAGCAGTTTTGGGGGGATGAACACTGAAGCTTTCTTT
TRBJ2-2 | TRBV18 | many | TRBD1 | CASSSGTGSTGELFF | TGTGCCAGCTCGTCCGGGACAGGGAGCACCGGGGAGCTGTTTTTT
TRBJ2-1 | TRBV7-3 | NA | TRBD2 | CASSLVGTSGHNEQFF | TGTGCCAGCAGCTTAGTAGGGACTAGCGGACACAATGAGCAGTTCTTC
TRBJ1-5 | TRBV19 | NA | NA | CASSMLGQENQPQHF | TGTGCCAGTAGTATGCTTGGTCAGGAAAATCAGCCCCAGCATTTT
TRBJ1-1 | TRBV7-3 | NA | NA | CASSLNGAYTEAFF | TGTGCCAGCAGCTTAAATGGGGCGTACACTGAAGCTTTCTTT
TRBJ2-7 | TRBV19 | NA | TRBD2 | CASSIGLDPSYEQYF | TGTGCCAGTAGTATCGGACTAGACCCATCCTACGAGCAGTACTTC
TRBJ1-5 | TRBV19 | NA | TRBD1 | CASTSLTGQGASGQPQHF | TGTGCCAGTACCTCACTGACCGGACAGGGGGCGTCGGGTCAGCCCCAGCATTTT
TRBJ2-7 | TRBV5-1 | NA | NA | CASSYLPRTGVSDEQYF | TGCGCCAGCAGCTACCTGCCCAGGACGGGGGTTAGTGACGAGCAGTACTTC
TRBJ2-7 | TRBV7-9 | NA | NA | CASSLQADSYEQYF | TGTGCCAGCAGCTTACAGGCAGACTCCTACGAGCAGTACTTC
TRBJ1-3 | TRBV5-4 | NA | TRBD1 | CASSSGQGVLSGNTIYF | TGTGCCAGCAGCTCGGGACAGGGGGTTCTCTCTGGAAACACCATATATTTT
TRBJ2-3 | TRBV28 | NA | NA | CASSLPGTASGGTQYF | TGTGCCAGCAGTTTACCAGGGACTGCAAGTGGAGGTACGCAGTATTTT
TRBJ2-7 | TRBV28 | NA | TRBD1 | CASSADRVREQYF | TGTGCCAGCAGTGCTGACAGGGTTAGGGAGCAGTACTTC
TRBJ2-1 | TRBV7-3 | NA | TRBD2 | CASSPSGPGGAYNEQFF | TGTGCCAGCAGCCCCAGCGGCCCCGGGGGGGCCTACAATGAGCAGTTCTTC